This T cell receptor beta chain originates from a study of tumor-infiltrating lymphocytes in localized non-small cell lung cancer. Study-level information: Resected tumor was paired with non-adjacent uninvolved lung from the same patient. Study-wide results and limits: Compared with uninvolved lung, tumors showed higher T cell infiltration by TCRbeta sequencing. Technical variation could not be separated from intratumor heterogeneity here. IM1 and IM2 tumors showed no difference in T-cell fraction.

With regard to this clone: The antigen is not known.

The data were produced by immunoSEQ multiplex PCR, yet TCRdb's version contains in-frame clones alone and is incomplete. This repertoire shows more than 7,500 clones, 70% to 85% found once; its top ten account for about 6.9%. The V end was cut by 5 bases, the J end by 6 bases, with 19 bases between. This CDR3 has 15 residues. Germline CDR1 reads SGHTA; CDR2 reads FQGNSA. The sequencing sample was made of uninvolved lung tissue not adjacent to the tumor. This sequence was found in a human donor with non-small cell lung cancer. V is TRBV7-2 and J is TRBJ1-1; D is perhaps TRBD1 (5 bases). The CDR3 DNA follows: TGTGCCAGCAGCCCGTACCTGGGGGGTATCGCTGAAGCTTTCTTT. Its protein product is CASSPYLGGIAEAFF. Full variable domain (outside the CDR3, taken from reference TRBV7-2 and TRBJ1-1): GAGVSQSPSNKVTEKGKDVELRCDPISGHTALYWYRQSLGQGLEFLIYFQGNSAPDKSGLPSDRFSAERTGGSVSTLTIQRTQQEDSAVYLCASSPYLGGIAEAFFGQGTRLTVV.